This T cell receptor beta chain stems from a study of blood T cell repertoires in COVID-19. About the research overall: T cells, B-cell-depleted T cells, or PBMCs provided the cDNA or gDNA that served as material.

Methods used by the authors: The authors estimated nucleated cell counts from reference gene primer amplification. The method was immunoSEQ multiplex PCR; TCRdb's version includes in-frame clones alone and lacks a portion of them. The V and J calls and the clone size are those of that table, but D and trimming were determined from the DNA. Of around 330,000 clones listed, 88% are singletons. This CDR3 is built from 13 residues. Germline CDR1 is MNHEY and CDR2 is SMNVEV (reference sequence). V lost 4 bases, J lost 2 bases, and 7 bases lay in between. The Seattle patients, enrolled during active infection, were followed longitudinally.

Sequenced input: peripheral blood. This clonotype originated in a woman in her twenties or thirties with COVID-19, enrolled during active disease. This chain links TRBV27 with TRBJ2-3; D gene uncertain. CDR3 sequence reads: CASSSHNTDTQYF. The CDR3 region has the DNA TGTGCCAGCAGTTCTCACAACACAGATACGCAGTATTTT.